These T cell receptor beta chains were read from a single sample in a study of T cells expressing NK-cell markers. TCRdb re-called the 5' RACE reads; every CDR3 protein appears as one record, without DNA. The table counts around 550,000 distinct CDR3 sequences; less than 4.5% lies in the top ten. The sample consisted of blood T cells: a sorted CD56 or NKG2C T cell subset, CD4+ or CD8+ T cells, or bulk PBMC T cells (not recorded which). The receptor set was obtained from a man aged 18 to 29 in good health. CDR3s include the opening cysteine and the closing phenylalanine or tryptophan.

CSVPGRRTVYNEQFF	TRBV29-1	TRBJ2-1
CSARDSLGNEQFF	TRBV20-1	TRBJ2-1
CATSRDWTLAANTGELFF	TRBV15	TRBJ2-2
CASSLYTGWSGELFF	TRBV11-2	TRBJ2-2
CAIRLGTGGDNEQFF	TRBV10-3	TRBJ2-1
CASSFFRLAGVAEQFF	TRBV12-3/TRBV12-4	TRBJ2-1
CATSTGRSTEAFF	TRBV24-1	TRBJ1-1
CASCWQGRKLAKNIQYF	TRBV12-3/TRBV12-4	TRBJ2-4
CASSLMRTGGGLNAGELFF	TRBV7-7	TRBJ2-2
CASSESSPVQETQYF	TRBV10-2	TRBJ2-5
CASSPRDKKTQYF	TRBV7-3	TRBJ2-5
CASSYSWPRENGYTF	TRBV6-5	TRBJ1-2
CASSPSGQLTDTQYF	TRBV7-2	TRBJ2-3
CASSSLPGNTIYF	TRBV7-3	TRBJ1-3
CASSPGVYNEQFF	TRBV12-3/TRBV12-4	TRBJ2-1
CASSRGTEQYF	TRBV12-3/TRBV12-4	TRBJ2-7
CASSLGHLLAQTGNEQFF	TRBV7-8	TRBJ2-1
CASSERSWGETQYF	TRBV6-1	TRBJ2-5
CASSSWTDTGELFF	TRBV7-9	TRBJ2-2
CASSQQGGTSPLHF	TRBV7-2	TRBJ1-6
CSVGSGLAGQGEQFF	TRBV29-1	TRBJ2-1